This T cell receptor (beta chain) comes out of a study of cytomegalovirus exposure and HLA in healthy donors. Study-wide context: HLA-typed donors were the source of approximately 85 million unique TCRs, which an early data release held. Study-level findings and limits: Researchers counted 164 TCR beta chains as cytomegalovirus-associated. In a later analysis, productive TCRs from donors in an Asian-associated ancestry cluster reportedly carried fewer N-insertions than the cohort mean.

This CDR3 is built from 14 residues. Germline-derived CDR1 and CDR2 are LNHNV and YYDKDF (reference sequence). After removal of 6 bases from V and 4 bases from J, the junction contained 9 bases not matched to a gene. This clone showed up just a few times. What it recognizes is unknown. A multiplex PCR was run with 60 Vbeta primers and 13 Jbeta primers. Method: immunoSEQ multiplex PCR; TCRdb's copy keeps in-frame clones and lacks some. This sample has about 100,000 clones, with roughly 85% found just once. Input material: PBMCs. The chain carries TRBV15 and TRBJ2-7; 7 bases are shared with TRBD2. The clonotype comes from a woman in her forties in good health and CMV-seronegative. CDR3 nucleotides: TGTGCCACCAGTTCTCCGGGGGGATCGTACGAGCAGTACTTC. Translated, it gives CATSSPGGSYEQYF.